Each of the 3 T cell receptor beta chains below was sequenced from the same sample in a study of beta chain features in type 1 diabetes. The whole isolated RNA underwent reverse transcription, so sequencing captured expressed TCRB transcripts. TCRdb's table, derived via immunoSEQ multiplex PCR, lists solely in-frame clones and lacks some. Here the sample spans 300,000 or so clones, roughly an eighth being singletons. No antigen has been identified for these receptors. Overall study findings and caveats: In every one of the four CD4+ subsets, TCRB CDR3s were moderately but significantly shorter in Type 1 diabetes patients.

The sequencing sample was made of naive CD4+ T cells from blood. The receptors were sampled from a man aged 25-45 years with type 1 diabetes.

CDR3 DNA sequence: TGTGCCAGCAGGATACGACATGGACAGAACACTGAAGCTTTCTTT. Its protein is CASRIRHGQNTEAFF. The chain uses TRBV6-5 and TRBJ1-1, with a possible D match to TRBD1 (5 bases). The V end was cut by 6 bases, the J end by 1 base, with 15 bases between. The CDR3 has 15 residues. The germline V gene has CDR1 MNHEY and CDR2 SVGAGI.

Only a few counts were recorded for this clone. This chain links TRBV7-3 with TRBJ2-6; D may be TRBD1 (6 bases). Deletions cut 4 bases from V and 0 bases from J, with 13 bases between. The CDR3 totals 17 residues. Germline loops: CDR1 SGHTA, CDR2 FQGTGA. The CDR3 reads CASSSGLDSSGANVLTF. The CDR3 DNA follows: TGTGCCAGCAGCTCTGGCCTGGACAGCTCTGGGGCCAACGTCCTGACTTTC.

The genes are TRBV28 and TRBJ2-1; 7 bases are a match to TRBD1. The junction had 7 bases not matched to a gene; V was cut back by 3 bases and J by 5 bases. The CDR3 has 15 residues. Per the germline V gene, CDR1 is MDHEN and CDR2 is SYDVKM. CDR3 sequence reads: CASSFWDSQNNEQFF. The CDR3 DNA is TGTGCCAGCAGTTTTTGGGACAGCCAGAACAATGAGCAGTTCTTC.